The subject of this entry is one T cell receptor beta chain. The antigen remains unidentified. This sample is part of a study of T cell responses to AZD1222 COVID-19 vaccine. Study details: Second doses at about 4 or about 12 weeks were pooled. Overall study findings and caveats: Donors skewed white British and female; clonal diversity was possibly underestimated.

Using immunoSEQ multiplex PCR, the repertoire was profiled, and TCRdb retains in-frame clones only, with some absent. The sample contains around 100,000 clones, over 70% of which appear only once. Trimming took off 6 bases at V and 6 bases at J, with 10 bases between the two ends. Germline CDR1 reads DFQATT; CDR2 reads SNEGSKA (reference sequence). The CDR3 sequence is 11 residues long. This sequence joins TRBV20-1 and TRBJ2-3, with D perhaps TRBD1 or TRBD2 (5 bases each). The input for sequencing was peripheral blood, taken on day 0 of AZD1222 vaccination. This TCR was recovered from an adult in good health. CDR3 bases: TGCAGTGCCCCCGGGGCCGATACGCAGTATTTT. Its protein is CSAPGADTQYF.